This T cell receptor (beta chain) was found in a study of read filtering for tumor transcriptome and immune sequencing. Overall study context: The cohort had some 16 men and about 15 women aged about 45 to 90, mean roughly 66 years. Revised staging placed roughly 8 patients in R-ISS I, over 15 in II, more than 5 in III.

The library was built from around 0.4 ug RNA with molecular barcoded adaptors for alpha/delta and beta/gamma chains. TCRdb independently ran MiXCR on the reads; one entry per CDR3 protein. The sample carries about 46,000 distinct CDR3 sequences, about 20% recorded once. Many counts were recorded for this clonotype. Every patient had bone marrow sampled while the disease was active. The CDR3 runs 17 residues. Trimming cost V 1 base and J 2 bases; bases outside gene matches: 7. Germline lookup yields CDR1 SGHNT and CDR2 YENEEA. What was sequenced was a population of CD138-negative cells sorted from bone marrow. The rearrangement links TRBV11-3 to TRBJ2-3, with 9 bases that match TRBD2. This clonotype originated in a donor at least 40 years old with multiple myeloma. Here the CDR3 DNA reads TGTGCCAGCAGCTTAGTACTGGCTAGCGGGGACACAGATACGCAGTATTTT. Translation gives CASSLVLASGDTDTQYF. Complete variable domain (other parts from reference TRBV11-3 and TRBJ2-3): EAGVVQSPRYKIIEKKQPVAFWCNPISGHNTLYWYLQNLGQGPELLIRYENEEAVDDSQLPKDRFSAERLKGVDSTLKIQPAELGDSAVYLCASSLVLASGDTDTQYFGPGTRLTVL.